This T cell receptor (beta chain) was sequenced for a study of blood T cell repertoires in COVID-19. About the study: COVID-19 samples collected from the United States, Italy and Spain covered acute and convalescent phases.

Deletions cut 1 base from V and 2 bases from J, with 13 bases between. CDR1 and CDR2 from the germline V gene are SGHDT and YYEEEE. This CDR3 is 17 amino acids long. Method: immunoSEQ multiplex PCR; TCRdb's copy keeps in-frame clones and lacks some. Counted here are about 270,000 clones, around 82% occurring once; the ten biggest clones make up roughly 3%. The chain carries TRBV5-6 and TRBJ2-6; TRBD1 is a possible D gene (5 bases). The material sequenced was peripheral blood. The sequence derives from a woman in her late teens or twenties with acute or convalescent COVID-19. DNA of the CDR3: TGTGCCAGCAGCTTGTCTCTTAGGGGTGCTGGGGCCAACGTCCTGACTTTC. It specifies CASSLSLRGAGANVLTF.